The clone carrying this T cell receptor (beta chain) has just one count. Its antigen remains unidentified. This sample is part of a study of beta chain features in type 1 diabetes. About the study: Across all samples, some 98 million sorted cells were examined. Broader study findings: Any HLA-type effect on TCRB rearrangement remained unresolved here. A moderate, significant TCRB CDR3 shortening appeared in type 1 diabetes across four CD4+ subsets.

Trimming took 6 bases from V and 5 from J; bases not matched to a gene: 9. The CDR3 sequence is 13 residues long. In germline, CDR1 is SQVTM, CDR2 ANQGSEA. As every portion of the isolated RNA was reverse transcribed, the sequencing read expressed TCRB transcripts. Sequencing was performed with immunoSEQ multiplex PCR; in TCRdb, only in-frame clones are kept and a portion is missing. The repertoire holds around 150,000 clones, with 63% as singletons. Cell sorting via CD45RO/CCR7/CD25/CD127/CD95/CD27 was performed to obtain CD4+ naive, central memory, regulatory and stem cell-like memory cells. Source material: naive CD4+ T cells from blood. V is TRBV29-1 and J is TRBJ1-1, with TRBD1 matching 7 bases. The receptor was isolated from a man aged 30 to 45 with type 1 diabetes. The CDR3 sequence: CSVPDREGTEAFF. The CDR3 DNA reads TGCAGCGTCCCTGACAGGGAAGGTACTGAAGCTTTCTTT. Full variable domain (remainder filled in from reference TRBV29-1 and TRBJ1-1): SAVISQKPSRDICQRGTSLTIQCQVDSQVTMMFWYRQQPGQSLTLIATANQGSEATYESGFVIDKFPISRPNLTFSTLTVSNMSPEDSSIYLCSVPDREGTEAFFGQGTRLTVV.